This T cell receptor (beta chain) was recorded in a study of blood T cell repertoires in COVID-19. Under the authors' procedure: By means of reference gene primer amplification, nucleated cell counts were estimated. Generated by immunoSEQ multiplex PCR, the TCRdb table keeps only in-frame clones and is missing some. D and trimming come from the DNA, and the V and J calls and clone size come from that table. The sample lists around 170,000 clones, about 87% occurring once. This CDR3 is built from 13 residues. Germline values: CDR1 SNHLY, CDR2 FYNNEI. The V gene lost 5 bases and the J gene lost 3 bases, with 8 bases spanning the gap.

The source material was peripheral blood. The receptor was isolated from a man between 60 and 75 years old with acute or convalescent COVID-19. The genes are TRBV2 and TRBJ1-5, with D possibly being TRBD1 (5 bases). The CDR3 nucleotides read TGTGCCAGCAGTTTGGACAACAATCAGCCCCAGCATTTT. It yields the protein CASSLDNNQPQHF.